This entry is about one T cell receptor (beta chain). Its antigen is as yet unknown. These data belong to a study of PD-1 blockade in classical Hodgkin lymphoma. Every patient had relapsed following autologous stem cell transplantation, and cohorts differed in brentuximab vedotin exposure. This table comes from immunoSEQ multiplex PCR, and its TCRdb copy is limited to in-frame clones, with some not included. The profile shows about 40,000 clones, about nine tenths of them singletons. General observations from the study: Similar baseline diversity was found in complete responders and newly diagnosed patients.

V was pared by 0 bases and J by 5 bases, with 14 bases between. The germline CDR1 and CDR2 sequences are MGHRA and YSYEKL. CDR3 length: 15 amino acids. This clonotype was sampled from a human donor with classical Hodgkin lymphoma. The V call is TRBV4-1, the J call TRBJ2-7; D call uncertain. Sequencing used peripheral blood mononuclear cells (PBMCs), obtained at baseline. CDR3: CASSQDRLNSNEQYF. The CDR3 DNA reads TGCGCCAGCAGCCAAGATCGCCTTAATAGCAACGAGCAGTACTTC.